Below, 2 T cell receptor beta chains from the same sample are listed, as sequenced in a study of response to subunit inactivated influenza vaccine. TCRdb re-called the RT-PCR reads with MiXCR, one entry per CDR3 protein. The sample yields about 700,000 distinct CDR3 sequences, around 13% seen once. Source: PBMCs from blood, taken less than 15 days before vaccination. The source is a man aged 50-59 years who received an inactivated influenza vaccine.

This clonotype has a handful of counts. CDR3 in amino acids: CASSYSAGGGTGELFF. CDR3 sequence (DNA): TGTGCCAGCAGTTACTCCGCGGGGGGGGGCACCGGGGAGCTGTTTTTT. The V call is TRBV6-5, the J call TRBJ2-2, with 9 bases lining up with TRBD2. Germline CDR1 reads MNHEY; CDR2 reads SVGAGI. V gave up 0 bases and J gave up 4 bases; unmatched junction bases: 3. This CDR3 contains 16 residues.

The V call is TRBV7-8, the J call TRBJ2-7; D might be TRBD1 or TRBD2, each matching 5 bases. The V end lost 8 bases, the J end lost 2 bases, and 22 bases lay between the germline ends. Germline CDR1 reads SGHVS; CDR2 reads FQNEAQ. CDR3 length equals 16 residues. CDR3 bases: TGTGCCAGCGACTATTTGGAGAGGGGAAGGGCCTACGAGCAGTACTTC. Its translation: CASDYLERGRAYEQYF. The full variable domain, rest sourced from reference TRBV7-8 and TRBJ2-7, is GAGVSQSPRYKVAKRGQDVALRCDPISGHVSLFWYQQALGQGPEFLTYFQNEAQLDKSGLPSDRFFAERPEGSVSTLKIQRTQQEDSAVYLCASDYLERGRAYEQYFGPGTRLTVT.